The 11 T cell receptor beta chains in this list originate from one sample, sequenced in a study of T cells in localized non-small cell lung cancer. Profiled with immunoSEQ multiplex PCR; TCRdb holds only in-frame clones, not every one. The sample yields 35,000 to 50,000 clones, more than 85% seen once. The material sequenced was PBMCs, taken before any cancer treatment. The receptors derive from a woman aged 40-69 years with stage II lung adenocarcinoma.

V usage is TRBV19 and J usage is TRBJ1-5, with TRBD1 matching over 8 bases. The CDR3 sequence is 21 residues long. The J segment lost 1 base and the V segment lost 2 bases, leaving 19 bases of the junction unmatched. Germline CDR1 LNHDA, CDR2 SQIVND (reference sequence). The CDR3: CASSISRGSGQGRISNQPQHF. Here the CDR3 DNA reads TGTGCCAGTAGTATATCAAGGGGGTCTGGACAGGGAAGAATAAGCAATCAGCCCCAGCATTTT.

The V and J genes are TRBV25-1 and TRBJ2-5; D perhaps matches TRBD2 (6 bases). The CDR3 has 13 amino acids. In germline, CDR1 is MGHDK, CDR2 SYGVNS. V lost 10 bases to trimming and J lost 1 base, with 13 bases between them. The CDR3 nucleotides read TGTGCCACCGGAGGGAACCTCCAAGAGACCCAGTACTTC. Its protein product is CATGGNLQETQYF.

The rearrangement uses TRBV9 and TRBJ1-4, with D unresolved. In germline, CDR1 is SGDLS, CDR2 YYNGEE. V gave up 3 bases and J gave up 2 bases, with 5 bases separating them. The CDR3 loop spans 13 amino acids. DNA of the CDR3: TGTGCCAGCAGCGGGGAGACTAATGAAAAACTGTTTTTT. This translates into CASSGETNEKLFF.

This chain links TRBV27 with TRBJ2-5; 14 bases are a match to TRBD2. The CDR3 is 18 residues long. Trimming took 4 bases from V and 5 from J; bases not matched to a gene: 12. The V gene's germline CDR1 is MNHEY and CDR2 SMNVEV (reference sequence). The CDR3 sequence: CASSSAGTSGGWGETQYF. In nucleotides, the CDR3 is TGTGCCAGCAGTTCCGCCGGGACTAGCGGGGGCTGGGGGGAGACCCAGTACTTC.

V gene TRBV18 combines with J gene TRBJ2-7; TRBD1 aligns across 9 bases. CDR1 and CDR2 (germline): KGHSH, LQKENI. Germline trimming cut 3 bases from V and 0 bases from J; bases unmatched to any gene: 9. This CDR3 has 17 residues. The CDR3 sequence: CASSPTGQGLSSYEQYF. The CDR3 DNA reads as TGTGCCAGCTCACCGACGGGACAGGGCCTAAGCTCCTACGAGCAGTACTTC.

This clone was found once. This chain uses TRBV6-6 with TRBJ1-1; 8 nucleotides agree with TRBD1. CDR1 and CDR2 from the germline V gene are MNHNY and SVGAGI (reference sequence). V was clipped by 5 bases and J by 10 bases; unmatched bases: 6. This CDR3 has 12 amino acids. CDR3 nucleotides: TGTGCCAGCAGTCAGGACAGGGTAGGAGCTTTCTTT. Translation gives CASSQDRVGAFF.

V and J are TRBV7-9 and TRBJ2-5; D unclear. V was shortened by 2 bases and J by 0 bases, with 1 base between the two germline ends. The CDR3 consists of 12 residues. CDR1 SEHNR and CDR2 FQNEAQ come from the germline V gene (reference sequence). The CDR3 protein is CASSLYQETQYF. Written as DNA, the CDR3 is TGTGCCAGCAGCTTATACCAAGAGACCCAGTACTTC.

The CDR3 protein is CASSFEVGQGPNTEAFF. The CDR3 nucleotides are TGTGCCAGCAGCTTCGAGGTTGGACAGGGGCCGAACACTGAAGCTTTCTTT. This rearrangement joins TRBV7-8 to TRBJ1-1, with 9 bases fitting TRBD1. The CDR3 runs to 17 residues. From germline, CDR1 is SGHVS and CDR2 FQNEAQ. V was clipped by 3 bases and J by 1 base; unmatched bases: 9.

The chain has TRBV2 and TRBJ2-5, with 7 nucleotides matching TRBD2. V was pared by 5 bases and J by 4 bases, with 10 bases of the junction left unmatched. Germline V gene data show CDR1 as SNHLY and CDR2 as FYNNEI. The CDR3 totals 15 residues. The DNA of the CDR3 is TGTGCCAGCAGTTTCGGGACTACTGGGAGAGAGACCCAGTACTTC. Translated, it gives CASSFGTTGRETQYF. The variable domain in full, with the rest retrieved from reference TRBV2 and TRBJ2-5, is EPEVTQTPSHQVTQMGQEVILRCVPISNHLYFYWYRQILGQKVEFLVSFYNNEISEKSEIFDDQFSVERPDGSNFTLKIRSTKLEDSAMYFCASSFGTTGRETQYFGPGTRLLVL.

The chain uses TRBV9 and TRBJ2-3; D perhaps matches TRBD1 (6 bases). Germline V gene lookup returns CDR1 SGDLS and CDR2 YYNGEE. Deletions cut 3 bases from V and 0 bases from J, with 14 bases between. There are 16 residues in the CDR3. CDR3 sequence reads: CASSANRQVSTDTQYF. CDR3 in DNA: TGTGCCAGCAGCGCCAATCGACAGGTCAGCACAGATACGCAGTATTTT.

V is TRBV6-5 and J is TRBJ1-3; D not certain. Germline CDR1 is MNHEY and CDR2 is SVGAGI. The CDR3 length is 15 residues. The V and J ends lost 4 bases and 1 base respectively, with 11 bases between them. The CDR3 DNA is TGTGCCAGCAGTTTGGGCCAACCTTCTGGAAACACCATATATTTT. Its protein product is CASSLGQPSGNTIYF.